This T cell receptor beta chain derives from a study of human T cells and chemical hapten exposure (dated by TCRdb to the early 2020s). About the investigation overall: For sensitization, 2% DPC in acetone was applied to a roughly 2 cm by roughly 2 cm area of upper inner arm skin. Patients additionally received weekly therapeutic DPC doses to the scalp throughout the roughly 23-week study period. Patch testing was performed on the upper back with Finn chambers containing 0.01% DPC, and the patch tests were scored after 6 days according to International Contact Dermatitis Research Group standards. The mostly female patient cohort included alopecia areata with under or over 50% scalp involvement, alopecia totalis and alopecia universalis. Libraries were combined into a pool for sequencing, and differences in TCR yield between samples came mainly from small differences in library volumes within the pool. The study tracked peripheral blood TCR repertoire changes in vivo during primary and secondary sensitization to the hapten diphenylcyclopropenone (DPC) in alopecia patients. Blood samples were taken from patients before sensitization (week 0) and then at 2, 6 and about 24 weeks after DPC sensitization. Blood for TCR sequencing was provided by twenty-nine alopecia patients at one to four time points (pre-sensitization, 2, 6 and 24 weeks).

The CDR1 and CDR2 encoded by the germline V gene are SGHTA and FQGNSA. The CDR3 numbers 14 residues from cysteine through phenylalanine. The kept DNA is CDR3 alone, 42 bases in frame from the first base. The V and J ends are trimmed by 3 bases and 7 bases, leaving 15 bases between them. The sample's time point label is to be understood as: patch test 2, 6 weeks after DPC sensitization. The treatment or condition label corresponds to: therapeutic diphenylcyclopropenone sensitization with weekly scalp DPC. Blood at each patch-test visit was drawn before the patch test was applied. Patients were considered eligible if aged 18 to 70, diagnosed with alopecia and deemed suitable for DPC therapy, and patients were excluded if pregnant. Total RNA was isolated from unfractionated whole blood collected in Tempus Blood RNA tubes. The paper's findings and limits, for the study overall: A positive correlation was found between the number of PT1 expanded TCRs and patch test score, with significance reached at thresholds 8, 16 and 32 but not 4. Repeated subsampling changed both the strength of the expansion versus patch-test correlation and the threshold at which that correlation became significant. No change with DPC sensitization was found in the number of TCRs above 1 in 1000 frequency, and no evidence of global repertoire structure alterations was found. Because all patients had alopecia, a presumed autoimmune disease, the immune response of the patients might differ from that of healthy individuals. Expanded TCRs formed significantly more large CDR3 similarity clusters than pre-sensitization or healthy control sets, consistent with antigen-driven responses.

Library preparation used RACE. The sample was run on a NextSeq 500. During library preparation, unique molecular identifiers were attached to individual cDNA molecules so that TCRs could be counted in a quantitative, reproducible way. Each blood RNA sample was used to sequence both TCR alpha and TCR beta chains. For the original study's pipeline: A median of around 96,000 TCRs per sample was observed, with a range of about 23,224 to 750,000. V, J and CDR3 annotation of the TCR reads was performed with the Decombinator software suite. Every sample was subsampled to the same number of TCRs (28,000) for the PS versus PT1 abundance plots. TCRs were defined as expanded if absent before sensitization and observed at least eight times at the 2-week time point. TCRdb took the public reads, trimmed them with fastp at Q25, ran MiXCR for clone calling and kept in-frame beta chains. Rows matching on CDR3 protein sequence are summarized as one entry with the most common DNA and genes. TCRdb's processing, not the authors' own work, is the source of the V and J calls. For this sample the table gives about 110,000 distinct CDR3 sequences, of which about a tenth were detected only once. The leading ten clones occupy about 3.1% of the sample.

This clonotype showed up many times. It has no known antigen specificity. The sample holds no much larger clone one base away, and base qualities are not on file. The clonotype originates from a woman aged 40 to 50 with alopecia areata. Some clones in this sample may be carry-over from other donors' samples. This material consisted of whole blood, taken in connection with sensitization to the hapten diphenylcyclopropenone (DPC). The chain was built from TRBV7-2 and TRBJ1-1, with a tentative D gene TRBD1 over 5 matching bases. Read as DNA, the sequence is TGTGCCAGCAGCTTGAACCAGGGAATCGGTGAAGCTTTCTTT. This sequence encodes CASSLNQGIGEAFF.